One T cell receptor (beta chain) is described in this entry. Per the original data handling: Scientists estimated how many nucleated cells there were by amplifying reference gene primers. Clones were read by immunoSEQ multiplex PCR, and TCRdb kept only the in-frame ones, dropping some. That table gives V, J and clone size, and the DNA gave D and trimming. The sample records 15,000 to 20,000 clones, around 79% being singletons. The sample originates from a study of blood T cell repertoires in COVID-19. Study summary: The United States, Italy and Spain were the sources of the acute and convalescent COVID-19 samples. T cells, B-cell-depleted T cells, or PBMCs supplied cDNA or gDNA.

The specimen sequenced was peripheral blood. The origin of this receptor is an older woman with active COVID-19.

This CDR3 is CASSHAGNEQFF. CDR3 in DNA: TGTGCCAGTAGCCACGCAGGCAATGAGCAGTTCTTC. This chain uses TRBV19 with TRBJ2-1; D call uncertain. V gave up 6 bases and J gave up 6 bases, with 9 bases separating them. The CDR3 consists of 12 residues. CDR1 is LNHDA, CDR2 SQIVND, per germline (reference sequence).